This record covers a single TCR beta chain. Antigen specificity is unknown. The data were obtained in a study of a mutant IDH1 vaccine in newly diagnosed glioma. Study-wide results and caveats: Alterations occurring in top peripheral T cell clonotypes seemed unrelated to pseudoprogression.

The CDR3 covers 14 residues. CDR1 is MNHEY, CDR2 SVGAGI, per germline. Trimming cost V 4 bases and J 2 bases, with 11 bases left between them. Profiling relied on immunoSEQ multiplex PCR, and the TCRdb table lists in-frame clones only, not all of them. The sample shows 70,000 or so clones, around nine tenths of them seen only once. This sample's time point: week 35, safety follow-up. What each vaccine dose contained was 300 ug of mutant IDH1 20-mer peptide, accompanied by topical imiquimod. This TCR was sampled from a man aged 25-40 years with glioma. The sequenced sample was PBMCs, obtained from a glioma patient whose treatment included an IDH1 peptide vaccine. The chain combines TRBV6-5 with TRBJ1-1; D remains unclear. CDR3 nucleotide sequence: TGTGCCAGCAGTTTCCGACTGAGCAACACTGAAGCTTTCTTT. Its translation: CASSFRLSNTEAFF.